This T cell receptor beta chain is drawn from a study of shared clonotypes between healthy human individuals. TCRdb keeps only in-frame clones here, not all; method: immunoSEQ multiplex PCR. The data show roughly 2,500,000 clones, approximately 93% seen once. The CDR3 covers 15 residues. The trim removed 3 bases at V and 4 bases at J, leaving 4 bases unmatched. Germline CDR1 is MDHEN and CDR2 is SYDVKM. The V gene is TRBV28, the J gene TRBJ2-5, with TRBD1 identical over 11 bases. Sequenced input: naive CD4+ T cells from PBMCs. Subset here: CD45RA+ positively selected. The source of this sequence is a man younger than 35 in good health. Some clones in this sample may be carry-over from other donors' samples. The DNA for the CDR3 is TGTGCCAGCAGTTTCTGGGGACAGGGGGGAGAGACCCAGTACTTC. Its protein product is CASSFWGQGGETQYF.